The clone carrying this T cell receptor (beta chain) was recorded at least ten times. The sample belongs to a study of T-cell reconstitution after alpha-beta-depleted transplantation in children. Unique molecular identifiers were incorporated when the TCRbeta library was constructed. Each CDR3 protein is one row after TCRdb ran MiXCR on the PCR reads. The data show over 450,000 distinct CDR3 sequences, over 9.5% seen once. Germline V gene data show CDR1 as MNHEY and CDR2 as SVGEGT. V lost 5 bases to trimming and J lost 4 bases, with 5 bases between them. The CDR3 has 11 amino acids. The V and J genes are TRBV6-2 or TRBV6-3 and TRBJ2-5; D is unclear. The material sequenced was PBMCs, taken before TCRalphabeta/CD19-depleted stem cell transplant. This clonotype was obtained from a child under 10 years old with inherited bone marrow failure, due to receive a stem cell transplant. CDR3 DNA: TGTGCCAGCAGTCAGGCAGAGACCCAGTACTTC. Encoded protein: CASSQAETQYF.